The clone carrying this TCR beta chain was seen only a few times. The trim removed 7 bases at V and 6 bases at J, leaving 4 bases unmatched. Per germline, CDR1 MNHNS and CDR2 SASEGT. This CDR3 spans 13 amino acids. These data are taken from a study of cytomegalovirus exposure and HLA in healthy donors. A multiplex PCR was run with 60 Vbeta primers and 13 Jbeta primers. Profiling relied on immunoSEQ multiplex PCR, and the TCRdb table lists in-frame clones only, not all of them. This sample has around 200,000 clones, with roughly 84% found just once. The sequence was collected from a girl under 18 in good health and CMV-seronegative. The chain uses TRBV6-1 and TRBJ1-5; 9 positions agree with TRBD1. The sequenced material came from PBMCs. The CDR3 nucleotides read TGTGCCAGCACCGCGACAGGGGGTCAGCCCCAGCATTTT. As protein: CASTATGGQPQHF.